A few counts support the clone carrying this T cell receptor beta chain. V lost 2 bases and J 6 bases, leaving 17 bases between the germline ends. The CDR3 sequence is 15 residues long. Germline CDR1 reads SGHTS; CDR2 reads YDEGEE. The data belong to a study of T cells after yellow fever vaccination. The wider study: Any fraction with a low cell number was prepared using SMART-Seq v4 Ultra Low Input.

Universal primer sites and UMIs were introduced during 5'RACE template-switching synthesis of TCR cDNA. TCRdb ran MiXCR on the 5' RACE reads and lists one entry per CDR3 protein. The table records roughly 400,000 distinct CDR3 sequences, under 20% of them present only once. The sample consisted of PBMCs, taken before the yellow fever booster vaccination. This TCR was sampled from a man aged 18 to 30 who received the YFV17D yellow fever vaccine. The rearrangement joins TRBV5-8 to TRBJ1-1; no clear D gene. CDR3 sequence reads: CASSFSWGQRPEAFF. The CDR3, as DNA: TGTGCCAGCAGCTTTTCGTGGGGTCAGAGGCCTGAAGCTTTCTTT.